This TCR beta chain was sequenced during a study of blood T cells in healthy people across ages. Researchers isolated at least 7 million PBMCs per sample. The CDR3 spans 13 residues. The V gene's germline CDR1 is PRHDT and CDR2 FYEKMQ (reference sequence). V dropped 7 bases and J dropped 1 base, with 9 bases sitting between them. Sample-barcoded 5' priming and a J-beta primer mix drove a second PCR of roughly 6 to 12 cycles. TCRdb reprocessed the 5' RACE reads with MiXCR, giving one entry per CDR3 protein. The sample shows roughly 800,000 distinct CDR3 sequences, around 34% of them seen only once. Input material: blood. This clonotype was sampled from a man aged 18-30 years in good health. V gene TRBV13 combines with J gene TRBJ2-3, with D perhaps TRBD1 (5 bases). The CDR3 DNA reads as TGTGCCAGCACCCCCAGGGGCACAGATACGCAGTATTTT. It specifies CASTPRGTDTQYF. Variable domain in full (rest from reference TRBV13 and TRBJ2-3): AAGVIQSPRHLIKEKRETATLKCYPIPRHDTVYWYQQGPGQDPQFLISFYEKMQSDKGSIPDRFSAQQFSDYHSELNMSSLELGDSALYFCASTPRGTDTQYFGPGTRLTVL.